This T cell receptor beta chain derives from a study of blood T cell repertoires in COVID-19. Per the germline V gene, CDR1 is MNHEY and CDR2 is SVGAGI. CDR3 length: 13 residues. V gave up 6 bases and J gave up 5 bases; unmatched junction bases: 4. In the original processing: Using reference gene primer amplification, nucleated cell counts were estimated. Data came from immunoSEQ multiplex PCR; TCRdb stores just in-frame clones and leaves some out. The DNA was the basis for D and trimming; V, J and clone size are from that table. This table has around 140,000 clones, about 88% appearing once. Followed over time, Seattle patients had been enrolled while infection was active.

What was sequenced was peripheral blood. The sequence was collected from a human donor with COVID-19, enrolled during active disease. The donor label of this sample is uncertain. The V gene is TRBV6-5, the J gene TRBJ2-7; 10 bases agree with TRBD1. The CDR3 region is CASRTGTGDEQYF. The CDR3 bases are TGTGCCAGCAGGACCGGGACAGGGGACGAGCAGTACTTC.